Sequencing of this TCR beta chain was carried out in a study of blood T cell repertoires in COVID-19. Study-wide context: T cells, B-cell-depleted T cells, or PBMCs provided the cDNA or gDNA that served as material.

Under the authors' procedure: Researchers report that nucleated cell counts were estimated from reference gene primer amplification. The protocol was immunoSEQ multiplex PCR, while the TCRdb copy is restricted to in-frame clones and leaves out a portion. That table gives V, J and clone size, and the DNA gave D and trimming. The profile shows about 120,000 clones, roughly 85% of them singletons. CDR3 length equals 15 residues. Germline-derived CDR1 and CDR2 are SGHTA and FQGNSA. Deletions cut 1 base from V and 0 bases from J, with 7 bases between. The sequence derives from a man aged 40-50 years with acute or convalescent COVID-19. The chain links TRBV7-2 to TRBJ1-5; D unclear. The sample consisted of peripheral blood. The DNA of the CDR3 is TGTGCCAGCAGCTTAGACAGAAATAGCAATCAGCCCCAGCATTTT. It translates to CASSLDRNSNQPQHF.